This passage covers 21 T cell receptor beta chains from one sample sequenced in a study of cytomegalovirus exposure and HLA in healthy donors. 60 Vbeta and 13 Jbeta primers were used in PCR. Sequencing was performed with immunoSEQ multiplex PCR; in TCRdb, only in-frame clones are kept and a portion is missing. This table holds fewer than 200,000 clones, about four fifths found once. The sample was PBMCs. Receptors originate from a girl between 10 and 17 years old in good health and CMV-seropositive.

Written as DNA, the CDR3 is TGTGCCAGCAGTGGAACAGGGAGTTCTGGAAACACCATATATTTT. The encoded protein is CASSGTGSSGNTIYF. This chain uses TRBV25-1 with TRBJ1-3, with a possible D match to TRBD1 (6 bases). The germline V and J ends were trimmed by 4 bases and 1 base, with 11 bases remaining between them. Germline V gene sequence: CDR1 MGHDK, CDR2 SYGVNS. This CDR3 is 15 amino acids long.

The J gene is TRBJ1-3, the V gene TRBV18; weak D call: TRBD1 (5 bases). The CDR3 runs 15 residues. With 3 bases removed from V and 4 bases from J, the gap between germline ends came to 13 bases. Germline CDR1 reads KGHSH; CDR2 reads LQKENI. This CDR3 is CASSPLRDGGNTIYF. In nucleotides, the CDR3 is TGTGCCAGCTCACCCCTGCGGGACGGAGGAAACACCATATATTTT. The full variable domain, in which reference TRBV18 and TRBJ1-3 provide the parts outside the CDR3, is NAGVMQNPRHLVRRRGQEARLRCSPMKGHSHVYWYRQLPEEGLKFMVYLQKENIIDESGMPKERFSAEFPKEGPSILRIQQVVRGDSAAYFCASSPLRDGGNTIYFGEGSWLTVV.

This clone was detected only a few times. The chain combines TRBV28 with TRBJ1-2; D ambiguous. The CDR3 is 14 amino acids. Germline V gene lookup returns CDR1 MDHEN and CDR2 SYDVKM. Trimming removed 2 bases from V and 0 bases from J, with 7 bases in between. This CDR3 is CASSLALANYGYTF. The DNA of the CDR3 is TGTGCCAGCAGTTTAGCCCTAGCTAACTATGGCTACACCTTC.

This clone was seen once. CDR3 DNA: TGTGCCAGCAGCGCCGACGGGGGGAGCACTGAAGCTTTCTTT. This translates into CASSADGGSTEAFF. The chain couples TRBV9 to TRBJ1-1; tentatively, D is TRBD1 (5 bases). Germline assignment: CDR1 SGDLS and CDR2 YYNGEE. CDR3 length: 14 amino acids. Trimming removed 3 bases from V and 4 bases from J, with 13 bases in between.

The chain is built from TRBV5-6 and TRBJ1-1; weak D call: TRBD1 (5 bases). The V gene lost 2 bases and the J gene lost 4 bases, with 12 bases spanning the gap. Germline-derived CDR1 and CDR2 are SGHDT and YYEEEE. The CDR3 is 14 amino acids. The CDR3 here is CASSFQGSGTEAFF. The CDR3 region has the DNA TGTGCCAGCAGCTTCCAGGGCTCGGGCACTGAAGCTTTCTTT.

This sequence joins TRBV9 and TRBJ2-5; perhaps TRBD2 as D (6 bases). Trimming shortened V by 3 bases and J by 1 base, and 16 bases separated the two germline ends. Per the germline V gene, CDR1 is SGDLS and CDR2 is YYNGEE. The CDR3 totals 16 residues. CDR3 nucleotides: TGTGCCAGCAGCGGCCTTGGGGCGGGAAGCCAAGAGACCCAGTACTTC. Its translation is CASSGLGAGSQETQYF.

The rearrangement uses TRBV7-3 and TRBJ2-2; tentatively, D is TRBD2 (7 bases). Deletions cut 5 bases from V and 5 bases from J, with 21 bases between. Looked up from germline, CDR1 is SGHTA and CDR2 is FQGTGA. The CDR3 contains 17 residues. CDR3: CASSTGPHGGATGELFF. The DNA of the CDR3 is TGTGCCAGCAGCACGGGACCACATGGGGGGGCGACCGGGGAGCTGTTTTTT.

The CDR3 loop reads CASSEGAGTGYYEQYF. For the CDR3, the DNA is TGTGCCAGCAGTGAAGGGGCCGGGACAGGGTACTACGAGCAGTACTTC. This chain uses TRBV25-1 with TRBJ2-7, with 9 positions matching TRBD1. From germline, CDR1 is MGHDK and CDR2 SYGVNS. The CDR3 consists of 16 residues. V was pared by 2 bases and J by 3 bases, with 8 bases of the junction left unmatched.

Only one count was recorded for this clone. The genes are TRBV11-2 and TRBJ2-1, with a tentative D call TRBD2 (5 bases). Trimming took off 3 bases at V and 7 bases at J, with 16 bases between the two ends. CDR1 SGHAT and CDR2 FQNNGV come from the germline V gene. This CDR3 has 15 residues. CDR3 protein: CASSLTTIKINEQFF. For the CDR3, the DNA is TGTGCCAGCAGCTTGACGACTATAAAGATAAATGAGCAGTTCTTC.

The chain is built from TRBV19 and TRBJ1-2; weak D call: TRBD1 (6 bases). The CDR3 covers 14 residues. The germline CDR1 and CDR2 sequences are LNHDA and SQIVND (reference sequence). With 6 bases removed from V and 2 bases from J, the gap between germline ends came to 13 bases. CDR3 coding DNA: TGTGCCAGTAGCCTGGACAGAAACAACTATGGCTACACCTTC. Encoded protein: CASSLDRNNYGYTF.

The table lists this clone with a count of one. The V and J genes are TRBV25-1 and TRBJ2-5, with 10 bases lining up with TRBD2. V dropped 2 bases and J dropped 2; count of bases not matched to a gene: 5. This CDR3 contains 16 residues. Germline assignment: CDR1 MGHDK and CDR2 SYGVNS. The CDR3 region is CASSEGGLADQETQYF. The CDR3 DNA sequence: TGTGCCAGCAGTGAAGGTGGACTAGCGGATCAAGAGACCCAGTACTTC. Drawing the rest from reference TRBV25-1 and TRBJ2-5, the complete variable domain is EADIYQTPRYLVIGTGKKITLECSQTMGHDKMYWYQQDPGMELHLIHYSYGVNSTEKGDLSSESTVSRIRTEHFPLTLESARPSHTSQYLCASSEGGLADQETQYFGPGTRLLVL.

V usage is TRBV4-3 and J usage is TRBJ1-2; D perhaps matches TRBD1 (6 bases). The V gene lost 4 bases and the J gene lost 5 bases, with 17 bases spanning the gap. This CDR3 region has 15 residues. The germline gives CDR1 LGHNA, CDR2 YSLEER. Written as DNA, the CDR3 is TGCGCCAGCAGCCCAGCATCAATGACAGGTTATGGCTACACCTTC. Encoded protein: CASSPASMTGYGYTF.

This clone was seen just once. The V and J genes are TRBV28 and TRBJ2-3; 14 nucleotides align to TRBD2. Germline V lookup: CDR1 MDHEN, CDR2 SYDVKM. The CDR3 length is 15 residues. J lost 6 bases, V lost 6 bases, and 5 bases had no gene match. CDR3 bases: TGTGCCAGCAGGGGGACTAGCGGGGGCCGGGATACGCAGTATTTT. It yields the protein CASRGTSGGRDTQYF.

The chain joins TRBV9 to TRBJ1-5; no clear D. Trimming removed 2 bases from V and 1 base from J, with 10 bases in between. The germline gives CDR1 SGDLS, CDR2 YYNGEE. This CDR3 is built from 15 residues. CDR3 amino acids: CASSVGSISNQPQHF. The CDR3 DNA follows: TGTGCCAGCAGCGTGGGCAGTATCAGCAATCAGCCCCAGCATTTT. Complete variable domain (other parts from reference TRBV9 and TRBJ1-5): DSGVTQTPKHLITATGQRVTLRCSPRSGDLSVYWYQQSLDQGLQFLIQYYNGEERAKGNILERFSAQQFPDLHSELNLSSLELGDSALYFCASSVGSISNQPQHFGDGTRLSIL.

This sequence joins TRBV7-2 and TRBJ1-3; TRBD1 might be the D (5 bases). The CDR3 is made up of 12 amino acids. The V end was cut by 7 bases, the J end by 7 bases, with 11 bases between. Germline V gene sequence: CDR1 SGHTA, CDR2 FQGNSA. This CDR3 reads CASTPGGNTIYF. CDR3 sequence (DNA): TGTGCCAGCACCCCGGGGGGGAACACCATATATTTT.

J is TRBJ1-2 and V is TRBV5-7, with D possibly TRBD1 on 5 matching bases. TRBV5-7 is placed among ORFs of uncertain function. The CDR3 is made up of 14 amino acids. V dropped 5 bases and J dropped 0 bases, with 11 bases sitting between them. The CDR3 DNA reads TGTGCCAGCAGAGCAGACAGTTCTAACTATGGCTACACCTTC. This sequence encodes CASRADSSNYGYTF.

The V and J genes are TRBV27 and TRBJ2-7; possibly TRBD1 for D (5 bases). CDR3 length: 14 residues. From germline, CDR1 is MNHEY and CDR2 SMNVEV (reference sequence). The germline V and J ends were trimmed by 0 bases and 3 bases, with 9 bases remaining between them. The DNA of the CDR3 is TGTGCCAGCAGTTTATCGGCAGGGTACTACGAGCAGTACTTC. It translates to CASSLSAGYYEQYF.

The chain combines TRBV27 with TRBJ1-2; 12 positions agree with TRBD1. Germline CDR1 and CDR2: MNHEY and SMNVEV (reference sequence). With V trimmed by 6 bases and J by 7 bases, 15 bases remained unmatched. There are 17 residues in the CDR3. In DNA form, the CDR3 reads TGTGCCAGCAGACTCGGTGGGACAGGGGGCATTAGTGGTGGCTACACCTTC. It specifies CASRLGGTGGISGGYTF.

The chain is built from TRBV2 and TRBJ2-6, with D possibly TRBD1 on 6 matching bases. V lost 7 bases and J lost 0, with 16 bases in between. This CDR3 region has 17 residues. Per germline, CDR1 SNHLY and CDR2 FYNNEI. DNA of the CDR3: TGTGCCAGCAAAAGGGGGTTAGTGGGCTCTGGGGCCAACGTCCTGACTTTC. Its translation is CASKRGLVGSGANVLTF.

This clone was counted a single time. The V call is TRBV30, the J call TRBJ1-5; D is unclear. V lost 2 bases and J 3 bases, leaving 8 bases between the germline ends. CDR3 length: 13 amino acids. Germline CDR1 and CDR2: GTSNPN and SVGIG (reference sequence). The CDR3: CAWSRSVNQPQHF. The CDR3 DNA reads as TGTGCCTGGAGTCGCAGTGTCAATCAGCCCCAGCATTTT.

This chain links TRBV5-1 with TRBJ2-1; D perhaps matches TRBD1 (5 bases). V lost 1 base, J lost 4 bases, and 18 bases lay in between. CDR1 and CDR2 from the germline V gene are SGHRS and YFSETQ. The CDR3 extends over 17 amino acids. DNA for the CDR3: TGCGCCAGCAGCTTGACGCAGGGATGGGCTAGGTACAATGAGCAGTTCTTC. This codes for CASSLTQGWARYNEQFF.